Listed below are T cell receptor beta chains from one sample, sequenced in a study of CD8+ T cells in alopecia areata. TCRdb's copy holds only in-frame clones and misses some; the assay was immunoSEQ multiplex PCR. The sample yields 150,000 or so clones, about 87% seen once. The sample was CD8+ T cells sorted from blood, taken at week 0. These receptors were collected from a human donor with alopecia areata. Both conserved end residues are part of each CDR3. The order of the fields is J gene, D gene, clone size, V gene, CDR3 protein, CDR3 DNA. The D gene is left open where the match is weak. Where a row states a size, it is once, few, many or the class of an expanded clone; other rows omit it.

TRBJ2-7 TRBD2 NA TRBV6-5 CASSWGLAGSEDKQYF TGTGCCAGCAGTTGGGGACTAGCGGGATCTGAGGACAAGCAGTACTTC
TRBJ2-7 TRBD1 few TRBV11-2 CASSNPGGQGAEAFYEQYF TGTGCCAGCAGCAACCCCGGGGGACAGGGGGCTGAGGCCTTCTACGAGCAGTACTTC
TRBJ2-1 TRBD2 few TRBV11-2 CASSPLRPAGGYNEQFF TGTGCCAGCAGCCCGCTTAGGCCGGCGGGGGGGTACAATGAGCAGTTCTTC
TRBJ1-2 NA NA TRBV18 CASSGGAGGYTF TGTGCCAGCTCCGGGGGAGCAGGCGGCTACACCTTC
TRBJ2-1 TRBD2 NA TRBV10-2 CASLTSGGSYNEQFF TGCGCCAGTCTGACTAGCGGGGGCTCCTACAATGAGCAGTTCTTC
TRBJ2-1 NA once TRBV6-6 CASRSSYNEQFF TGTGCCAGCCGGTCCTCCTACAATGAGCAGTTCTTC
TRBJ2-1 TRBD2 NA TRBV7-8 CASSLPRSGRSGHNEQFF TGTGCCAGCAGCTTACCTCGAAGCGGGAGGTCCGGCCACAATGAGCAGTTCTTC
TRBJ1-1 TRBD1 once TRBV7-9 CASSFPGQLTLNTEAFF TGTGCCAGCAGCTTTCCGGGACAGCTCACCTTGAACACTGAAGCTTTCTTT
TRBJ2-3 NA NA TRBV2 CASTEGTSTDTQYF TGTGCCAGCACTGAGGGGACCAGCACAGATACGCAGTATTTT
TRBJ2-1 TRBD2 NA TRBV6-5 CASSYSAGAGYEQFF TGTGCCAGCAGTTACTCGGCGGGAGCGGGATATGAGCAGTTCTTC
TRBJ2-7 NA NA TRBV7-6 CASSLAGRDGAYEQYF TGTGCCAGCAGCTTAGCGGGTCGGGACGGGGCCTACGAGCAGTACTTC